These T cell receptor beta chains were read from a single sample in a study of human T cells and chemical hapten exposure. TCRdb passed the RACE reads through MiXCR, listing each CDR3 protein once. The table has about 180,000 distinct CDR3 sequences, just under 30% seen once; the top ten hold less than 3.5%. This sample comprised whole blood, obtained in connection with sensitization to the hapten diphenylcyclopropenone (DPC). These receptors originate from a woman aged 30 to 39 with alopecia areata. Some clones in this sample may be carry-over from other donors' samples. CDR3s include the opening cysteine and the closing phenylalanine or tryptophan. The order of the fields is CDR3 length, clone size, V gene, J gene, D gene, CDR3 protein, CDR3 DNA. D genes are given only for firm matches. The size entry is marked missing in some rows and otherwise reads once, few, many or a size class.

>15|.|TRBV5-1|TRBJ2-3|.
CASSLLGYGTDTQYF
TGCGCCAGCAGCTTACTAGGATACGGCACAGATACGCAGTATTTT
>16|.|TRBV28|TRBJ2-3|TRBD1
CASSSPGTGERDTQYF
TGTGCCAGCTCCTCCCCCGGGACAGGGGAGCGAGATACGCAGTATTTT
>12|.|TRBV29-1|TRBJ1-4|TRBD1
CSAGQGREKLFF
TGCAGCGCCGGACAGGGGCGCGAAAAACTGTTTTTT
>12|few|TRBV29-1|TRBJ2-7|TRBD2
CSVAGGWGEQYF
TGCAGCGTTGCGGGGGGATGGGGCGAGCAGTACTTC
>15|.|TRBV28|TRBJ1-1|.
CASSTTQVLNTEAFF
TGTGCCAGCAGTACAACACAGGTCCTGAACACTGAAGCTTTCTTT
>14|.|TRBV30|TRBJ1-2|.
CAWSVSPGSDGYTF
TGTGCCTGGAGTGTATCCCCAGGGAGTGATGGCTACACCTTC
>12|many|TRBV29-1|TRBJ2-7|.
CSAGAGSYEQYF
TGCAGCGCTGGGGCAGGATCCTACGAGCAGTACTTC
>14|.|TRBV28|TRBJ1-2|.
CASSTGHKSYGYTF
TGTGCCAGCAGTACAGGCCATAAGTCTTATGGCTACACCTTC
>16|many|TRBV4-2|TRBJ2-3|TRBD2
CASSPQIQRGGDTQYF
TGTGCCAGCAGCCCTCAGATCCAGCGGGGCGGAGATACGCAGTATTTT
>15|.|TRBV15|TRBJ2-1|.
CATSREGVLLGEQFF
TGTGCCACCAGCAGAGAGGGGGTTCTCCTTGGTGAGCAGTTCTTC
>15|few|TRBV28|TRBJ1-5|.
CASRSTGTKNQPQHF
TGTGCCAGCAGATCTACCGGGACTAAAAATCAGCCCCAGCATTTT
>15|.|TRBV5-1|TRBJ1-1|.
CASRSTASGITEAFF
TGCGCCAGCAGATCCACAGCCTCTGGAATCACTGAAGCTTTCTTT
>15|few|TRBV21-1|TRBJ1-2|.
CASSLDRSSIYGYTF
TGTGCCAGCAGCCTAGACAGGTCCTCCATCTATGGCTACACCTTC
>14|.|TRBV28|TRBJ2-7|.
CASTRVEGTREQYF
TGTGCCAGCACCCGCGTCGAGGGTACACGGGAGCAGTACTTC